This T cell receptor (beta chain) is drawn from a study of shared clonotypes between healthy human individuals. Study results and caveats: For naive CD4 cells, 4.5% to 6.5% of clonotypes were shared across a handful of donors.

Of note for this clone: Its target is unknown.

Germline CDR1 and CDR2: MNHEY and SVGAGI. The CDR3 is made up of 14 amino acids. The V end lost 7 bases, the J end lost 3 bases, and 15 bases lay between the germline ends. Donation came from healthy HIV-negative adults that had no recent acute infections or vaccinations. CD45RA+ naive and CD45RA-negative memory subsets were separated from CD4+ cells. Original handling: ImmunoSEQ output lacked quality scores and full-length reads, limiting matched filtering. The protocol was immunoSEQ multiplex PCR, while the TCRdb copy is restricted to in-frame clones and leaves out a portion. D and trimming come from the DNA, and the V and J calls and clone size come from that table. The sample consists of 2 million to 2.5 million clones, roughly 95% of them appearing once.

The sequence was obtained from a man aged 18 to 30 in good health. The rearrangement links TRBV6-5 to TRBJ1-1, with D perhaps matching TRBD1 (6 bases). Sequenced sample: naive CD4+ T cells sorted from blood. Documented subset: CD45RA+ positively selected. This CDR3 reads CASNRGGMHTEAFF. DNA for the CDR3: TGTGCCAGCAATAGGGGGGGAATGCACACTGAAGCTTTCTTT.